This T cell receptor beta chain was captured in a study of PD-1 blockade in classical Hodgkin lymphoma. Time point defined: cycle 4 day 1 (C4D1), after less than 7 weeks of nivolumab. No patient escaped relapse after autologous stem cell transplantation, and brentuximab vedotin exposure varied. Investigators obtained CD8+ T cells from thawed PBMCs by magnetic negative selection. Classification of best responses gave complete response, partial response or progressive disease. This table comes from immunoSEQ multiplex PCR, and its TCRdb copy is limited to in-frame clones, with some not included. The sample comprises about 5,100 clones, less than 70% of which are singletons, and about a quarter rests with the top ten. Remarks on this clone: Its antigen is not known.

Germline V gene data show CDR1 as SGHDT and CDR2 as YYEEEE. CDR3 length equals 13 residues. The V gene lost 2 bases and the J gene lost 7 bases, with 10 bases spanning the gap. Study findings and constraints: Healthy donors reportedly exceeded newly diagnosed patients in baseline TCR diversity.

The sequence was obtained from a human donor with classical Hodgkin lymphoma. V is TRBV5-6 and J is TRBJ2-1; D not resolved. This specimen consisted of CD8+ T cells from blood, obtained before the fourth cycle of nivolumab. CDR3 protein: CASSFRQNNEQFF. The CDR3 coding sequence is TGTGCCAGCAGCTTTCGGCAAAATAATGAGCAGTTCTTC.